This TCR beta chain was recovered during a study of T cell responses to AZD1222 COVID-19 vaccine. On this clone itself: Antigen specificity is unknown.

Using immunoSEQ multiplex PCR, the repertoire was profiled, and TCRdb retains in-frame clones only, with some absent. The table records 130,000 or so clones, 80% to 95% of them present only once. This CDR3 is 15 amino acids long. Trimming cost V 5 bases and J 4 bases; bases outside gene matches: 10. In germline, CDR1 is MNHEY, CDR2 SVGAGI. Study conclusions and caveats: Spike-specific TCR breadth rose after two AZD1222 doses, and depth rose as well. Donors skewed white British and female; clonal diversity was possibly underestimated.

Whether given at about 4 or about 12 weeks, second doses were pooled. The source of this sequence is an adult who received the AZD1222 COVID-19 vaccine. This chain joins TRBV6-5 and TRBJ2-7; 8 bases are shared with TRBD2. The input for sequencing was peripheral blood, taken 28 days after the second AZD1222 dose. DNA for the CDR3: TGTGCCAGCAGTCCGAGCGGGGGCCCCCTATACGAGCAGTACTTC. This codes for CASSPSGGPLYEQYF.